Below, 4 T cell receptor beta chains from the same sample are listed, as sequenced in a study of T-cell memory formation after mild COVID-19. Using its own MiXCR run on the 5' RACE reads, TCRdb lists one record per CDR3 protein. The repertoire has about 240,000 distinct CDR3 sequences, 8% to 10% of them found once; the top ten carry roughly a fifth. The sample taken for sequencing was PBMCs or a T cell subset sorted from them (not recorded which). Receptor source: a young man who had mild COVID-19 (a few samples of this study predate the infection). Cell type and time point are not known.

This clonotype appeared a few times. The gene calls are TRBV7-3 and TRBJ2-2, with 7 bases aligning to TRBD2. This CDR3 has 14 residues. The germline gives CDR1 SGHTA, CDR2 FQGTGA. With V trimmed by 3 bases and J by 4 bases, 2 bases remained unmatched. CDR3 sequence (DNA): TGTGCCAGCAGCTTTACTAGCGTCACCGGGGAGCTGTTTTTT. As protein: CASSFTSVTGELFF.

This clonotype was seen a few times. The chain recombines TRBV5-1 with TRBJ1-1, with 9 positions matching TRBD1. CDR3 length equals 14 residues. Trimming cost V 3 bases and J 8 bases; bases outside gene matches: 8. Germline values: CDR1 SGHRS, CDR2 YFSETQ. DNA for the CDR3: TGCGCCAGCAGCTCCGCCTCCGGGACAGGGGAAGCTTTCTTT. Residues: CASSSASGTGEAFF.

The chain joins TRBV4-1 to TRBJ2-4, with 9 positions matching TRBD1. The CDR3 extends over 18 amino acids. Trimming took 5 bases from V and 3 from J; bases not matched to a gene: 14. Germline assignment: CDR1 MGHRA and CDR2 YSYEKL. The CDR3 DNA reads TGCGCCAGCAGCAAACCGGGACAGGGACCCTCAGACAAAAACATTCAGTACTTC. Translated, it gives CASSKPGQGPSDKNIQYF.

This clonotype has more than one count but fewer than ten. The rearrangement links TRBV2 to TRBJ1-4; D unclear. Germline CDR1 SNHLY, CDR2 FYNNEI. This CDR3 has 13 amino acids. Between the trimmed V and J ends, which lost 2 bases and 7 bases, there was a span of 8 bases. The CDR3 sequence is CASSEFTAEKLFF. DNA for the CDR3: TGTGCCAGCAGTGAATTCACAGCTGAAAAACTGTTTTTT.